The clone carrying this T cell receptor (beta chain) has ten or more counts. The authors' processing: Estimates of nucleated cell counts were drawn from the amplification of reference gene primers. Clones were read by immunoSEQ multiplex PCR, and TCRdb kept only the in-frame ones, dropping some. That table furnishes V, J and clone size, whereas the DNA furnished D and trimming. Of approximately 250,000 clones detected, approximately 86% appear once; the ten largest clones hold about 12%. The sample comes from a study of blood T cell repertoires in COVID-19. About the research overall: The United States, Italy and Spain provided the acute and convalescent COVID-19 samples. PBMCs, B-cell-depleted T cells, or T cells were the source of the cDNA or gDNA that made up the material.

While infection was still active, Seattle patients were enrolled and then followed longitudinally. V was cut by 1 base and J by 3 bases, with 11 bases left in between. The CDR3 loop spans 14 amino acids. CDR1 and CDR2 from the germline V gene are SGHDT and YYEEEE. V gene TRBV5-6 combines with J gene TRBJ2-7, with D possibly being TRBD1 (5 bases). Sequenced sample: peripheral blood. The clonotype was recovered from a woman in her seventies with COVID-19, enrolled during active disease. CDR3 in amino acids: CASSLRGLNYEQYF. CDR3 DNA: TGTGCCAGCAGCTTGAGGGGTCTAAACTACGAGCAGTACTTC.